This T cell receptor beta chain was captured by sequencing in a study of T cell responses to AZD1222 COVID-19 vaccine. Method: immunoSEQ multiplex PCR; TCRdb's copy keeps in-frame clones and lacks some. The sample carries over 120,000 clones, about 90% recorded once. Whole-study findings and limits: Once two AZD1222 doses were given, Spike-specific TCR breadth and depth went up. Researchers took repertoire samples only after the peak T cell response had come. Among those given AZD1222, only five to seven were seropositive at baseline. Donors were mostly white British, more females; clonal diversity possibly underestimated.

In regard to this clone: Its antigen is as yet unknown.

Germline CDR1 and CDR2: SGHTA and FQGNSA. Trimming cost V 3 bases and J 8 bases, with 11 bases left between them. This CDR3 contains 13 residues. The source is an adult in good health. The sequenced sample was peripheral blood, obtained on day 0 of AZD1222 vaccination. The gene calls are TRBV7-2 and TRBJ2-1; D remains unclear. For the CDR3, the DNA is TGTGCCAGCAGCTTTAGGGCCGGCGATGAGCAGTTCTTC. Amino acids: CASSFRAGDEQFF.